The 26 T cell receptor beta chains below come from one sample, sequenced in a study of graft-versus-host responses after intestinal transplantation. This table comes from immunoSEQ multiplex PCR, and its TCRdb copy is limited to in-frame clones, with some not included. The data hold about 80,000 clones, with 85% to 90% observed a single time. For these TCRs, the target antigens are not known. Sequencing used unstimulated CD4+ T cells sorted from spleen or lymph node cells, obtained before intestinal transplant. Receptors were obtained from a human donor who received an intestinal transplant.

This clone was seen more than once but under ten times. J is TRBJ1-5 and V is TRBV27; possibly TRBD1 for D (5 bases). In germline, CDR1 is MNHEY, CDR2 SMNVEV (reference sequence). The V end lost 5 bases, the J end lost 5 bases, and 10 bases lay between the germline ends. The CDR3 covers 13 residues. The CDR3 loop is CASSQGYYQPQHF. CDR3 sequence (DNA): TGTGCCAGCAGTCAGGGTTATTATCAGCCCCAGCATTTT.

This chain uses TRBV6-5 with TRBJ1-2, with D unclear. Trimming took 0 bases from V and 4 from J, leaving 15 bases between them. Per germline, CDR1 MNHEY and CDR2 SVGAGI. The CDR3 length is 16 residues. Written as DNA, the CDR3 is TGTGCCAGCAGTTACTCGATTCCGGGTTCGGGCTATGGCTACACCTTC. It is translated as CASSYSIPGSGYGYTF.

The chain combines TRBV6-4 with TRBJ2-7; 15 bases agree with TRBD2. V shed 8 bases, J shed 4 bases, and the junction held 12 bases outside the gene matches. CDR1 and CDR2 (germline): MRHNA, SNTAGT. The CDR3 length is 17 residues. The CDR3 DNA reads as TGTGCCAGCCTCTATTATTGGACTAGCGGGAGGGAATACGAGCAGTACTTC. This gives the protein CASLYYWTSGREYEQYF.

This clone was picked up one time. The genes are TRBV5-1 and TRBJ2-1; D is perhaps TRBD2 (7 bases). The germline V gene encodes CDR1 SGHRS and CDR2 YFSETQ. The CDR3 runs 15 residues. The V end lost 0 bases, the J end lost 2 bases, and 9 bases lay between the germline ends. DNA of the CDR3: TGCGCCAGCAGCTTGGAAGGGGGGGCCTACAATGAGCAGTTCTTC. It encodes CASSLEGGAYNEQFF.

The V and J genes are TRBV4-2 and TRBJ2-3; 7 nucleotides match TRBD2. The CDR3 totals 14 residues. Germline V gene lookup returns CDR1 LGHNA and CDR2 YNFKEQ. J lost 4 bases, V lost 0 bases, and 1 base had no gene match. The CDR3 protein is CASSQEAGADTQYF. Written as DNA, the CDR3 is TGTGCCAGCAGCCAAGAGGCGGGGGCAGATACGCAGTATTTT.

The chain employs TRBV2 and TRBJ2-7; D possibly corresponds to TRBD2 (6 bases). The CDR3 length is 15 residues. Trimming pared 1 base from V and 0 bases from J, leaving 10 bases between. Germline V gives CDR1 SNHLY, CDR2 FYNNEI. In nucleotides, the CDR3 is TGTGCCAGCAGTGAAGTTCAGGGACTCTCCTACGAGCAGTACTTC. It is translated as CASSEVQGLSYEQYF.

The chain has TRBV5-6 and TRBJ2-7; 7 bases agree with TRBD1. CDR3 length equals 15 residues. Per the germline V gene, CDR1 is SGHDT and CDR2 is YYEEEE. The trim removed 1 base at V and 4 bases at J, leaving 8 bases unmatched. This chain's CDR3 is CASSLSRGPIYEQYF. In DNA form, the CDR3 reads TGTGCCAGCAGCTTGAGTAGGGGGCCCATTTACGAGCAGTACTTC.

A single count supports this clone. The V gene is TRBV19, the J gene TRBJ2-3; a weak D match, TRBD1 (6 bases). The CDR3 is 14 amino acids. V was pared by 4 bases and J by 0 bases, with 8 bases between. Germline CDR1 and CDR2: LNHDA and SQIVND (reference sequence). This CDR3 is CASSTGDSTDTQYF. As DNA, the CDR3 is TGTGCCAGTAGTACAGGGGACAGCACAGATACGCAGTATTTT.

The rearrangement links TRBV9 to TRBJ1-4, with 8 bases lining up with TRBD1. The junction had 7 bases not matched to a gene; V was cut back by 3 bases and J by 0 bases. This CDR3 region has 17 residues. Germline CDR1 is SGDLS and CDR2 is YYNGEE. CDR3 in amino acids: CASSAGTGPTTNEKLFF. In nucleotides, the CDR3 is TGTGCCAGCAGCGCCGGGACAGGCCCTACAACTAATGAAAAACTGTTTTTT.

This chain uses TRBV5-1 with TRBJ2-1; weak D call: TRBD2 (6 bases). CDR3 size: 13 residues. V was clipped by 0 bases and J by 6 bases, with 7 bases between them. In germline, CDR1 is SGHRS, CDR2 YFSETQ. The CDR3 DNA sequence: TGCGCCAGCAGCTTGGTGGAGGGCAATGAGCAGTTCTTC. This gives the protein CASSLVEGNEQFF.

The V call is TRBV5-1, the J call TRBJ1-1; the match to TRBD1 covers 9 bases. Germline-derived CDR1 and CDR2 are SGHRS and YFSETQ. The CDR3 has 13 amino acids. V was pared by 7 bases and J by 2 bases, with 3 bases of the junction left unmatched. CDR3 sequence: CASWGQGNTEAFF. In DNA, the CDR3 is TGCGCCAGCTGGGGACAGGGAAACACTGAAGCTTTCTTT.

J is TRBJ1-4 and V is TRBV6-1, with 9 bases fitting TRBD1. The germline V gene has CDR1 MNHNS and CDR2 SASEGT. This CDR3 is 15 amino acids long. V shed 2 bases, J shed 10 bases, and the junction held 8 bases outside the gene matches. The CDR3 here is CASSEWGQGLGKLFF. The CDR3 DNA reads as TGTGCCAGCAGTGAATGGGGACAGGGTCTAGGAAAACTGTTTTTT.

This clone has more than one count but fewer than ten. V usage is TRBV9 and J usage is TRBJ2-1, with TRBD2 matching 8 bases. The CDR3 length is 14 residues. J gave up 9 bases and V 0 bases, and 5 bases lay outside the gene matches. The germline CDR1 and CDR2 sequences are SGDLS and YYNGEE. The CDR3 region has the DNA TGTGCCAGCAGCGTAGGGACTAGCAACCCTGAGCAGTTCTTC. This sequence encodes CASSVGTSNPEQFF.

The rearrangement uses TRBV6-5 and TRBJ1-1, with TRBD1 as a possible D gene (6 bases). The CDR3 contains 15 residues. Germline loops: CDR1 MNHEY, CDR2 SVGAGI. Trimming took off 2 bases at V and 2 bases at J, with 12 bases between the two ends. The CDR3 nucleotides read TGTGCCAGCAGTTACCTGCCGGGACAAAACACTGAAGCTTTCTTT. Its translation: CASSYLPGQNTEAFF.

The chain is built from TRBV6-1 and TRBJ1-2, with D hard to call. The length of the CDR3 is 10 residues. V was trimmed by 10 bases and J by 8 bases, leaving 11 bases between them. Germline assignment: CDR1 MNHNS and CDR2 SASEGT. CDR3 amino acids: CATAPGGYTF. CDR3 coding DNA: TGTGCCACCGCCCCCGGGGGCTACACCTTC.

The rearrangement joins TRBV11-2 to TRBJ1-5; 8 nucleotides agree with TRBD1. V gave up 1 base and J gave up 4 bases; unmatched junction bases: 3. This CDR3 region has 15 residues. Germline V gene sequence: CDR1 SGHAT, CDR2 FQNNGV. This CDR3 reads CASSLGGDRNQPQHF. CDR3 DNA sequence: TGTGCCAGCAGCTTAGGGGGGGACAGGAATCAGCCCCAGCATTTT.

The chain uses TRBV6-5 and TRBJ1-4, with 9 bases matching TRBD1. Germline assignment: CDR1 MNHEY and CDR2 SVGAGI. Trimming at V came to 0 bases and at J to 10 bases, leaving 6 bases not matched to a gene. The CDR3 loop spans 15 amino acids. The CDR3 loop is CASSYSTQGARKLFF. CDR3 bases: TGTGCCAGCAGTTACTCGACACAGGGGGCGCGAAAACTGTTTTTT.

The V gene is TRBV10-2, the J gene TRBJ2-7; no clear D. Germline V lookup: CDR1 WSHSY, CDR2 SAAADI. CDR3 size: 12 residues. With 11 bases removed from V and 2 bases from J, the gap between germline ends came to 13 bases. Here the CDR3 DNA reads TGCGCCGCTCAGAGGCCGCCCTACGAGCAGTACTTC. It yields the protein CAAQRPPYEQYF.

The CDR3 spells CASSLSQGVHEQYF. DNA for the CDR3: TGTGCCAGCAGCTTATCTCAGGGGGTCCACGAGCAGTACTTC. This rearrangement joins TRBV11-2 to TRBJ2-7; 7 positions agree with TRBD1. V trimming: 2 bases; J trimming: 5 bases; junction bases outside the gene matches: 6. The CDR3 is 14 residues long. In germline, CDR1 is SGHAT, CDR2 FQNNGV. The entire variable domain, with the rest obtained from reference TRBV11-2 and TRBJ2-7, is as follows: EAGVAQSPRYKIIEKRQSVAFWCNPISGHATLYWYQQILGQGPKLLIQFQNNGVVDDSQLPKDRFSAERLKGVDSTLKIQPAKLEDSAVYLCASSLSQGVHEQYFGPGTRLTVT.

This chain uses TRBV12-2 with TRBJ2-3; the D segment call TRBD2 is taken from the table without a DNA check. TRBV12-2 is given as a pseudogene. This CDR3 contains 19 residues. The CDR3 DNA reads as TGTGCAAGTCGCTTCCCAGACAAAACTAGCGGACCACAGTGGAATACGCAGTATTTT. Protein sequence: CASRFPDKTSGPQWNTQYF.

J is TRBJ2-2 and V is TRBV28; TRBD2 is a possible D gene (6 bases). V gave up 1 base and J gave up 7 bases, with 10 bases separating them. Germline lookup yields CDR1 MDHEN and CDR2 SYDVKM. The CDR3 is 14 amino acids. The CDR3 region has the DNA TGTGCCAGCAGTTTATTTAGGGGAGGCGGGGAGCTGTTTTTT. Translated: CASSLFRGGGELFF.

The J gene is TRBJ2-5, the V gene TRBV5-4; TRBD1 might be the D (6 bases). The CDR3 contains 14 residues. Per the germline V gene, CDR1 is SGHNT and CDR2 is YYREEE (reference sequence). V was clipped by 2 bases and J by 2 bases, with 10 bases between them. CDR3 in DNA: TGTGCCAGCAGCTTTTCTCAGGGGCAAGAGACCCAGTACTTC. Protein: CASSFSQGQETQYF.

This clone was counted only a few times. The chain joins TRBV19 to TRBJ2-7, with 7 bases matching TRBD2. Germline values: CDR1 LNHDA, CDR2 SQIVND (reference sequence). CDR3 length: 13 amino acids. The V and J ends lost 5 bases and 2 bases, in that order; junction bases with no gene match: 3. The CDR3 protein is CASSETSTYEQYF. The CDR3 DNA reads as TGTGCCAGTAGTGAGACTAGCACCTACGAGCAGTACTTC.

This clone was seen once. The chain has TRBV27 and TRBJ2-7; D possibly corresponds to TRBD1 (5 bases). CDR1 is MNHEY, CDR2 SMNVEV, per germline (reference sequence). The CDR3 runs to 13 residues. V dropped 6 bases and J dropped 3 bases, with 12 bases sitting between them. This CDR3 reads CASSDSSSYEQYF. The CDR3, as DNA: TGTGCCAGCAGCGACAGCTCTAGCTACGAGCAGTACTTC.

As concerns this clone: The same CDR3 also results from other DNA sequences found in this sample. The CDR3 sequence is CASSLGQGADTQYF. The CDR3 bases are TGCGCCAGCAGCCTAGGACAGGGGGCGGATACGCAGTATTTT. The chain employs TRBV5-1 and TRBJ2-3; 11 positions match TRBD1. V shed 4 bases, J shed 6 bases, and the junction held 4 bases outside the gene matches. The CDR3 runs 14 residues. Germline loops: CDR1 SGHRS, CDR2 YFSETQ. The variable domain in full, with the rest retrieved from reference TRBV5-1 and TRBJ2-3, is KAGVTQTPRYLIKTRGQQVTLSCSPISGHRSVSWYQQTPGQGLQFLFEYFSETQRNKGNFPGRFSGRQFSNSRSEMNVSTLELGDSALYLCASSLGQGADTQYFGPGTRLTVL.

DNA for the CDR3: TGTGCCAGCAGCCCCGGACAGGCCCATAATCAGCCCCAGCATTTT. Its protein product is CASSPGQAHNQPQHF. This chain uses TRBV5-6 with TRBJ1-5; 7 bases map to TRBD1. This CDR3 comprises 15 residues. Trimming cost V 4 bases and J 4 bases; bases outside gene matches: 8. Germline V lookup: CDR1 SGHDT, CDR2 YYEEEE.